A selection of T cell receptor beta chains follows, all from one sample in a study of T cell responses to AZD1222 COVID-19 vaccine. Repertoires were generated with immunoSEQ multiplex PCR, while TCRdb's copy carries only in-frame clones and drops some. The sample lists over 150,000 clones, almost 95% seen once, with over 9.5% in the top ten. The source was peripheral blood, collected on day 0 of AZD1222 vaccination. These receptor sequences come from an adult in good health. Both conserved end residues are part of each CDR3. D genes are given only for firm matches. The size of a clone is reported for some rows only, either as once, few or many, or as a class for expanded clones.

j_gene | v_gene | d_gene | abundance | CDR3aa | CDR3nt
TRBJ1-1 | TRBV19 | - | once | CASSMGPTNTEAFF | TGTGCCAGTAGTATGGGACCGACGAACACTGAAGCTTTCTTT
TRBJ2-1 | TRBV5-1 | TRBD2 | - | CASSPGGGGRNNEQFF | TGCGCCAGCAGCCCGGGCGGCGGGGGGAGAAACAATGAGCAGTTCTTC
TRBJ1-1 | TRBV18 | TRBD1 | - | CASYGTANTEAFF | TGTGCCAGCTACGGGACAGCGAACACTGAAGCTTTCTTT
TRBJ1-5 | TRBV4-3 | TRBD1 | - | CASSQEYRGHTRSNQPQHF | TGCGCCAGCAGCCAAGAATACAGGGGTCATACCCGGAGCAATCAGCCCCAGCATTTT
TRBJ2-7 | TRBV7-2 | - | - | CASSLAGLDEQYF | TGTGCCAGCAGCTTAGCAGGTTTGGACGAGCAGTACTTC
TRBJ2-7 | TRBV6-5 | - | - | CASRWKYEQYF | TGTGCCAGCAGGTGGAAATACGAGCAGTACTTC
TRBJ1-1 | TRBV12-5 | TRBD1 | - | CASGLVLTGGTGEAFF | TGTGCTAGTGGTTTGGTACTGACAGGGGGAACTGGGGAAGCTTTCTTT
TRBJ2-7 | TRBV19 | TRBD2 | - | CATKIRAGDQSYEQYF | TGTGCCACTAAAATTCGAGCGGGAGACCAATCCTACGAGCAGTACTTC
TRBJ1-4 | TRBV19 | - | - | CASSKFSTTNEKLFF | TGTGCCAGTAGTAAATTTAGTACAACTAATGAAAAACTGTTTTTT
TRBJ2-2 | TRBV5-4 | TRBD2 | - | CASSPGLGELFF | TGTGCCAGCAGTCCGGGACTAGGGGAGCTGTTTTTT
TRBJ1-6 | TRBV19 | - | - | CASSIGPGPGSPLHF | TGTGCCAGTAGTATCGGGCCTGGCCCGGGATCACCCCTCCACTTT
TRBJ1-5 | TRBV6-5 | - | - | CASSPGSLSNQPQHF | TGTGCCAGCAGTCCCGGCAGCCTTAGCAATCAGCCCCAGCATTTT
TRBJ2-5 | TRBV3-1/TRBV3-2 | TRBD1 | many | CASKPGQVMYQETQYF | TGTGCCAGCAAGCCGGGACAGGTGATGTACCAAGAGACCCAGTACTTC
TRBJ1-1 | TRBV27 | - | - | CASSFGRSSQEAFF | TGTGCCAGCAGTTTTGGCAGATCCTCGCAGGAAGCTTTCTTT
TRBJ1-2 | TRBV6-2/TRBV6-3 | - | - | CASSYKLRIKANYGYTF | TGTGCCAGCAGTTACAAGCTCCGCATCAAAGCTAACTATGGCTACACCTTC
TRBJ2-3 | TRBV24-1 | TRBD1 | once | CASRTGSTDTQYF | TGTGCCTCGCGGACAGGGAGCACAGATACGCAGTATTTT
TRBJ2-1 | TRBV9 | TRBD2 | - | CASSPGTSGSINEQFF | TGTGCCAGCAGCCCCGGGACTAGCGGGTCCATAAATGAGCAGTTCTTC
TRBJ1-5 | TRBV19 | TRBD1 | few | CASSQTGGIQPQHF | TGTGCCAGTAGTCAGACAGGGGGCATCCAGCCCCAGCATTTT
TRBJ1-2 | TRBV6-1 | - | - | CASSERQAPLWSTF | TGTGCCAGCAGTGAACGACAGGCCCCCCTCTGGTCCACCTTC
TRBJ1-1 | TRBV13 | - | - | CASSGRDRNTEAFF | TGTGCCAGCAGCGGCCGAGACAGGAACACTGAAGCTTTCTTT
TRBJ2-1 | TRBV5-1 | - | - | CASSLEVGNEQFF | TGCGCCAGCAGCTTGGAGGTGGGAAATGAGCAGTTCTTC
TRBJ2-1 | TRBV18 | - | once | CASSPQRVSYEQFF | TGTGCCAGCTCACCACAGCGGGTGAGCTATGAGCAGTTCTTC
TRBJ2-3 | TRBV10-3 | TRBD2 | - | CAIRERGWVSTDTQYF | TGTGCCATCAGAGAGCGGGGTTGGGTGAGCACAGATACGCAGTATTTT
TRBJ1-2 | TRBV19 | - | - | CASGDQGHGYTF | TGTGCCAGTGGGGATCAGGGTCATGGCTACACCTTC
TRBJ2-3 | TRBV19 | - | - | CASSIDRGAGEDTQYF | TGTGCCAGTAGTATAGATCGAGGCGCGGGTGAAGATACGCAGTATTTT
TRBJ1-1 | TRBV2 | - | - | CASSSPDTPEAFF | TGTGCCAGCAGTTCTCCCGACACCCCTGAAGCTTTCTTT
TRBJ2-2 | TRBV19 | TRBD1 | - | CASSEGQGTGELFF | TGTGCCAGTAGTGAGGGACAGGGGACCGGGGAGCTGTTTTTT
TRBJ2-7 | TRBV13 | TRBD2 | - | CASSLGLAGLYEQYF | TGTGCCAGCAGCTTGGGACTAGCGGGACTCTACGAGCAGTACTTC
TRBJ1-1 | TRBV7-9 | - | - | CASNKNSRRYTEAFF | TGTGCCAGCAACAAAAACAGCAGGCGATACACTGAAGCTTTCTTT
TRBJ1-3 | TRBV6-1 | - | - | CASSASFPAFSGNTIYF | TGTGCCAGCAGTGCATCATTCCCGGCCTTCTCTGGAAACACCATATATTTT
TRBJ1-2 | TRBV19 | - | once | CASSPPGLTYGYTF | TGTGCCAGTAGCCCCCCGGGGCTTACCTATGGCTACACCTTC
TRBJ2-7 | TRBV7-9 | - | - | CASSFPGQLAEQYF | TGTGCCAGCAGCTTCCCGGGACAATTGGCCGAGCAGTACTTC
TRBJ2-7 | TRBV11-2 | TRBD2 | - | CASSLGRLGLAGGYEQYF | TGTGCCAGCAGCTTAGGACGTCTTGGACTAGCGGGGGGATACGAGCAGTACTTC
TRBJ1-2 | TRBV4-1 | - | - | CASSQDWPKGIYGYTF | TGCGCCAGCAGCCAAGATTGGCCGAAGGGAATCTATGGCTACACCTTC
TRBJ2-5 | TRBV7-2 | - | - | CASSSTPAYQETQYF | TGTGCCAGCAGCTCCACCCCCGCGTACCAAGAGACCCAGTACTTC
TRBJ2-2 | TRBV2 | - | - | CASHRQMAGELFF | TGTGCCAGCCACAGGCAAATGGCCGGGGAGCTGTTTTTT
TRBJ2-1 | TRBV4-1 | - | - | CASSQLPQGSSYNEQFF | TGCGCCAGCAGCCAACTACCCCAGGGGAGCTCCTACAATGAGCAGTTCTTC
TRBJ1-2 | TRBV9 | - | - | CASSGGNYGYTF | TGTGCCAGCAGCGGGGGGAACTATGGCTACACCTTC